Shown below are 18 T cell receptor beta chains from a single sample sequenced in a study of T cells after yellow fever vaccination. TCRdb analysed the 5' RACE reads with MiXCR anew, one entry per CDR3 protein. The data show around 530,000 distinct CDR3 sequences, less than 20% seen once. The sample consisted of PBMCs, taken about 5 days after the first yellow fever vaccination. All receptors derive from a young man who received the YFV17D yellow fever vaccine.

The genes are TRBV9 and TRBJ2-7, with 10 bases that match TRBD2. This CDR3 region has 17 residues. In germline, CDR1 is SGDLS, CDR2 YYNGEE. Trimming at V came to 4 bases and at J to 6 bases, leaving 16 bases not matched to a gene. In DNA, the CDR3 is TGTGCCAGCAGCATGGGGGGAAATAGCGGGGGGCTCCTCGAGCAGTACTTC. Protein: CASSMGGNSGGLLEQYF.

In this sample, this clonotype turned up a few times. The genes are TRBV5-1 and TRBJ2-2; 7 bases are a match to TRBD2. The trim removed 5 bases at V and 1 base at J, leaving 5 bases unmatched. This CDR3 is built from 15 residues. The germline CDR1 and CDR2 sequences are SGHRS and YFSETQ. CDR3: CASSGGDLNTGELFF. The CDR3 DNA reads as TGCGCCAGCAGTGGGGGGGATTTGAACACCGGGGAGCTGTTTTTT. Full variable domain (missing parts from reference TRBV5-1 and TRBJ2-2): KAGVTQTPRYLIKTRGQQVTLSCSPISGHRSVSWYQQTPGQGLQFLFEYFSETQRNKGNFPGRFSGRQFSNSRSEMNVSTLELGDSALYLCASSGGDLNTGELFFGEGSRLTVL.

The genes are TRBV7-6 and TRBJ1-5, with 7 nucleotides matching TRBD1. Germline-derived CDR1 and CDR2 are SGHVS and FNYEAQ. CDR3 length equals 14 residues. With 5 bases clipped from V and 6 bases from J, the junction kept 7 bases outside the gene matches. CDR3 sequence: CASSRTDRAQPQHF. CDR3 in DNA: TGTGCCAGCAGCCGGACCGACAGGGCTCAGCCCCAGCATTTT.

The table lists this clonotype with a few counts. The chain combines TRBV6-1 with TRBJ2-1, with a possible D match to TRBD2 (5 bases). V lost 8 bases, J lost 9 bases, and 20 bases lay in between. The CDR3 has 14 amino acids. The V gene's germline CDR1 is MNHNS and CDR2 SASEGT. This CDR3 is CASYFGVVSREQFF. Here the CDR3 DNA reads TGTGCCAGCTATTTCGGGGTCGTGAGCCGTGAGCAGTTCTTC.

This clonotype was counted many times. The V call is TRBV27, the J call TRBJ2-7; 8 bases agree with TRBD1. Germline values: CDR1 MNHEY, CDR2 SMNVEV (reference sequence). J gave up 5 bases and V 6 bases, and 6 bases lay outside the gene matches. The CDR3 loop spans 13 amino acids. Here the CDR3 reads CASRRTGWHEQYF. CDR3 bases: TGTGCCAGCAGAAGGACAGGGTGGCACGAGCAGTACTTC.

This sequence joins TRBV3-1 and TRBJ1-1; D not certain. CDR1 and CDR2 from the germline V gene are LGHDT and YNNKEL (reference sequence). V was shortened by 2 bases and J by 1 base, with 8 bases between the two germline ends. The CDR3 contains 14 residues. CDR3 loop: CASSQSYGNTEAFF. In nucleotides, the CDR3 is TGTGCCAGCAGCCAATCCTACGGGAACACTGAAGCTTTCTTT.

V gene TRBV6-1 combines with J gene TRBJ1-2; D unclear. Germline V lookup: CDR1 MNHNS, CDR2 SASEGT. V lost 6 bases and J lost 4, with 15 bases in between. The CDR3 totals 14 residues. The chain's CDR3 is CASSRGLGFYGYTF. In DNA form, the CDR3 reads TGTGCCAGCAGCCGCGGACTGGGCTTCTATGGCTACACCTTC.

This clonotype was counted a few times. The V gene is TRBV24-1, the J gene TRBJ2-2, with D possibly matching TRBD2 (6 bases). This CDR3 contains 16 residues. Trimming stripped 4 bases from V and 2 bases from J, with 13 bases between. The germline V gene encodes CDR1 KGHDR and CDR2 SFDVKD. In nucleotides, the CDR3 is TGTGCCACCAGTGACCGGGGACTTTCTAACACCGGGGAGCTGTTTTTT. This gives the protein CATSDRGLSNTGELFF.

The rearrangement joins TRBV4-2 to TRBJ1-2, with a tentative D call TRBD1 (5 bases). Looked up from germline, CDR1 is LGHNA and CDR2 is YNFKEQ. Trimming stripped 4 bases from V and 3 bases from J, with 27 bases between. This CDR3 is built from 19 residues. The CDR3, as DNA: TGTGCCAGCAGCCCACCCATTCGCGCTCGGGGCGGTCGAGACTATGGCTACACCTTC. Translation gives CASSPPIRARGGRDYGYTF.

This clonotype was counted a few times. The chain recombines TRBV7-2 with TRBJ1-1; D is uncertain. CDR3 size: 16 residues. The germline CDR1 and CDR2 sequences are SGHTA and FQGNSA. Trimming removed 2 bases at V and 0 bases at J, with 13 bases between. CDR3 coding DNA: TGTGCCAGCAGCTTAACGGCAGCTTCTATGAACACTGAAGCTTTCTTT. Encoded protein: CASSLTAASMNTEAFF.

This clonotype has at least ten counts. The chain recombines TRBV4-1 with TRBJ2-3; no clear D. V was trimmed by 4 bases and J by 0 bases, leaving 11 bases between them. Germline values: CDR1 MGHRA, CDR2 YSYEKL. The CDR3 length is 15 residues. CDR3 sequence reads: CASSPGSPSTDTQYF. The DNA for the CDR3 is TGCGCCAGCAGCCCAGGAAGCCCTAGCACAGATACGCAGTATTTT.

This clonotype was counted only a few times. CDR3 in amino acids: CASSGTATGELFF. The CDR3, as DNA: TGTGCCAGCAGCGGGACAGCAACCGGGGAGCTGTTTTTT. V gene TRBV6-1 combines with J gene TRBJ2-2, with 7 nucleotides matching TRBD1. CDR3 size: 13 residues. V gave up 6 bases and J gave up 5 bases; unmatched junction bases: 3. Per germline, CDR1 MNHNS and CDR2 SASEGT.

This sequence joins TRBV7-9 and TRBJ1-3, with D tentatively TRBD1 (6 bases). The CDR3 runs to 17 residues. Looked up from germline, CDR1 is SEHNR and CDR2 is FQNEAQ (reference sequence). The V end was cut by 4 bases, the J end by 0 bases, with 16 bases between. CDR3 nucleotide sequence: TGTGCCAGCAGCTCAGTAGAGGGGGGAACCTCTGGAAACACCATATATTTT. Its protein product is CASSSVEGGTSGNTIYF.

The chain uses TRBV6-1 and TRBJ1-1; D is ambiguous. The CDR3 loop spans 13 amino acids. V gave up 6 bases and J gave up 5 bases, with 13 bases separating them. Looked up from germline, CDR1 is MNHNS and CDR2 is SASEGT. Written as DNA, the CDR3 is TGTGCCAGCAGGTCCGGGATTACTACTGAAGCTTTCTTT. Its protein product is CASRSGITTEAFF.

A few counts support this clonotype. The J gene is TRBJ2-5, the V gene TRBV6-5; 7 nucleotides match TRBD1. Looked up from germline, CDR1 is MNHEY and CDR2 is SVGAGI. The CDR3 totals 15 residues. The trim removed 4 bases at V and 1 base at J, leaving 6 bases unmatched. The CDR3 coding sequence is TGTGCCAGCAGTTCCCTCGGGACAGCCCAAGAGACCCAGTACTTC. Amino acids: CASSSLGTAQETQYF.

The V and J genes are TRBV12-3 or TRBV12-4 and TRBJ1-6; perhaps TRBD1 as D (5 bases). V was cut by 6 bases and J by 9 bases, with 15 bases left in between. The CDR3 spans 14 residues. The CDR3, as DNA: TGTGCCAGCAGATTGAGGGGTTCCTCTTCACCCCTCCACTTT. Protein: CASRLRGSSSPLHF.

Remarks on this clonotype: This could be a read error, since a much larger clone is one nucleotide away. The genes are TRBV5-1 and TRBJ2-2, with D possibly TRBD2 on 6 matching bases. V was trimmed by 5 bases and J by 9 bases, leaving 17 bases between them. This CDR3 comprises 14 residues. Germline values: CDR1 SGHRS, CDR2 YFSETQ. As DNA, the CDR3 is TGCGCCAGCAGGCTTCGCGGGGTCTCCTGGGAGCTGTTTTTT. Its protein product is CASRLRGVSWELFF.

The CDR3 DNA reads TGTGCCAGCAGACAGGGGACCCCCCACGAGCAGTACGTC. Its protein is CASRQGTPHEQYV. The rearrangement uses TRBV6-2 or TRBV6-3 and TRBJ2-7, with 7 bases fitting TRBD1. Looked up from germline, CDR1 is MNHEY and CDR2 is SVGEGT. The CDR3 spans 13 residues. J was trimmed by 5 bases and V by 6 bases; bases with no gene match: 7.